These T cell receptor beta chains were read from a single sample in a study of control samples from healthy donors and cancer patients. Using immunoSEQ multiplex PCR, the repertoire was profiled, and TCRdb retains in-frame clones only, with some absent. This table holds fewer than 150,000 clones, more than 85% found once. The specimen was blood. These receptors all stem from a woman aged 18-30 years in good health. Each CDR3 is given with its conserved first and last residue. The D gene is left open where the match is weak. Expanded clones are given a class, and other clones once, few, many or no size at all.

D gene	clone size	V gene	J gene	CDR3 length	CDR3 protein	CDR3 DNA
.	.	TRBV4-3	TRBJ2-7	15	CASSQGAGERYEQYF	TGCGCCAGCAGCCAAGGTGCAGGGGAGCGTTACGAGCAGTACTTC
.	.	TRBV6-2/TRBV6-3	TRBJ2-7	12	CASSYSAVEQYF	TGTGCCAGCAGTTACTCGGCTGTCGAGCAGTACTTC
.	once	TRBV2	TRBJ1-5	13	CASSQGRNQPQHF	TGTGCCAGCAGTCAGGGGAGGAATCAGCCCCAGCATTTT
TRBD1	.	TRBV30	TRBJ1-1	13	CAWRRDSDTEAFF	TGTGCCTGGAGACGGGACAGCGACACTGAAGCTTTCTTT
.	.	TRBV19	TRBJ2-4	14	CASSIRGDKNIQYF	TGTGCCAGTAGTATAAGGGGTGACAAAAACATTCAGTACTTC
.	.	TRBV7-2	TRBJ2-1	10	CASSLDEQFF	TGTGCCAGCAGCTTAGATGAGCAGTTCTTC
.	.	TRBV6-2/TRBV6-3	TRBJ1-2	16	CASSYSFTLDFYGYTF	TGTGCCAGCAGTTATTCTTTTACCCTGGACTTCTATGGCTACACCTTC
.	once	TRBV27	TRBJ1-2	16	CASSLTGQGAKYGYTF	TGTGCCAGCAGTTTAACCGGCCAGGGCGCGAAGTATGGCTACACCTTC
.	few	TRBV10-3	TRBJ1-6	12	CAISDVSSPLHF	TGTGCCATCAGTGACGTTTCTTCACCCCTCCACTTT
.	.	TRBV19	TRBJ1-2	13	CASQPTQGNGYTF	TGTGCCAGCCAACCCACCCAAGGCAATGGCTACACCTTC
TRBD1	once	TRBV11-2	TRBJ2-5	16	CASSHRVVTGRETQYF	TGTGCCAGCAGCCACCGGGTGGTGACAGGGCGGGAGACCCAGTACTTC
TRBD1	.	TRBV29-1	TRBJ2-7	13	CSVVRGFGNEQYF	TGCAGCGTTGTCAGGGGGTTCGGCAACGAGCAGTACTTC
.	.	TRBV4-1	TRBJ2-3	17	CASSQDSTGGIADTQYF	TGCGCCAGCAGCCAAGATTCAACAGGTGGTATCGCAGATACGCAGTATTTT
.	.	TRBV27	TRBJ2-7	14	CASSPHHSYYEQYF	TGTGCCAGCAGTCCCCATCACTCGTACTACGAGCAGTACTTC
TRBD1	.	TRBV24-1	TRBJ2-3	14	CATSDTTGDGTQYF	TGTGCCACCAGTGATACGACAGGGGACGGTACGCAGTATTTT
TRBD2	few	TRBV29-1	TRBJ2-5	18	CSVDGWGLAGGQVETQYF	TGCAGCGTTGACGGTTGGGGACTAGCGGGAGGTCAGGTCGAGACCCAGTACTTC
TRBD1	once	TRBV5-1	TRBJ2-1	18	CASSEGTGGSRRGHEQFF	TGCGCCAGCAGCGAGGGGACAGGGGGGTCGAGAAGGGGCCATGAGCAGTTCTTC
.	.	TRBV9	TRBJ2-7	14	CASSVSSPGYEQYF	TGTGCCAGCAGCGTGAGTAGTCCTGGCTACGAGCAGTACTTC
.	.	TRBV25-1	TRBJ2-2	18	CASSEQAPPESKAGELFF	TGTGCCAGCAGTGAACAGGCCCCTCCGGAATCAAAGGCCGGGGAGCTGTTTTTT
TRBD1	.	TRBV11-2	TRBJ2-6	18	CASSLQGQPSSGANVLTF	TGTGCCAGCAGCTTACAGGGACAGCCGAGCTCTGGGGCCAACGTCCTGACTTTC
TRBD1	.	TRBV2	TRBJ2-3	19	CASSLEEHDRGSRTDTQYF	TGTGCCAGTTCCCTTGAGGAACATGACAGGGGCTCCCGCACAGATACGCAGTATTTT
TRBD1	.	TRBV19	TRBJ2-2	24	CASSWGQGVGAEFNPFINTGELFF	TGTGCCAGTAGCTGGGGACAGGGTGTCGGGGCAGAATTTAATCCCTTTATCAACACCGGGGAGCTGTTTTTT
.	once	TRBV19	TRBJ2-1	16	CASSPLIGTDYNEQFF	TGTGCCAGTAGTCCCCTAATAGGGACGGATTACAATGAGCAGTTCTTC
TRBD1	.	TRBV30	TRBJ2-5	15	CAWSGTGARQETQYF	TGTGCCTGGAGTGGGACAGGGGCCCGCCAAGAGACCCAGTACTTC
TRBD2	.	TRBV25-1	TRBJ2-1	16	CASSEPERETRVEQFF	TGTGCCAGCAGTGAACCGGAGCGGGAAACCCGAGTTGAGCAGTTCTTC
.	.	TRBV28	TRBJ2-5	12	CASSLISEPQYF	TGTGCCAGCAGTTTAATTAGCGAGCCCCAGTACTTC
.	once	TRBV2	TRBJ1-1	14	CASSDSERNTEVFF	TGTGCCAGCAGTGATTCTGAGAGGAACACTGAAGTTTTCTTT
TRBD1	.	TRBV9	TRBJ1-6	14	CASSARQGDSPLHF	TGTGCCAGCAGCGCCCGACAGGGGGATTCACCCCTCCACTTT
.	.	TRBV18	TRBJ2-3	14	CASSPELGPDTQYF	TGTGCCAGCTCACCAGAGCTGGGTCCAGATACGCAGTATTTT
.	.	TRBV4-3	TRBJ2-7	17	CASSQDLRGPVSYEQYF	TGCGCCAGCAGCCAAGATTTGCGGGGTCCCGTATCCTACGAGCAGTACTTC
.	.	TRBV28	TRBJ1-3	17	CASSFEGTEISGNTIYF	TGTGCCAGCAGTTTCGAGGGGACCGAAATCTCTGGAAACACCATATATTTT
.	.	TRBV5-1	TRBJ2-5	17	CASSRPPGVSQQETQYF	TGCGCCAGCAGCCGCCCTCCCGGGGTTTCCCAGCAAGAGACCCAGTACTTC
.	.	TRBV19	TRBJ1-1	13	CASSIFRNTEAFF	TGTGCCAGTAGTATCTTTCGGAACACTGAAGCTTTCTTT
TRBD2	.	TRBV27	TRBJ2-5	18	CASSLRPGGGRDQETQYF	TGTGCCAGCAGTCTACGACCGGGGGGAGGGCGAGACCAAGAGACCCAGTACTTC
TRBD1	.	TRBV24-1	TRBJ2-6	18	CATSARWTGDRRANVLTF	TGTGCCACCAGTGCCCGATGGACAGGGGATCGTCGGGCCAACGTCCTGACTTTC
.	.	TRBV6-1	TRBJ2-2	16	CASSEPAGADTGELFF	TGTGCCAGCAGTGAACCGGCGGGGGCCGACACCGGGGAGCTGTTTTTT
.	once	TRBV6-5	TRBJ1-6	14	CASSYKGVDSPLHF	TGTGCCAGCAGTTACAAGGGGGTGGATTCACCCCTCCACTTT
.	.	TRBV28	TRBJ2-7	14	CASSPLDSSYEQYF	TGTGCCAGCAGTCCCCTGGACAGCTCCTACGAGCAGTACTTC
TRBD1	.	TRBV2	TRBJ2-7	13	CASRGQGASEQYF	TGTGCCAGCAGAGGTCAGGGGGCATCCGAGCAGTACTTC
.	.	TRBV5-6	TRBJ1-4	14	CASSLRGTNEKLFF	TGTGCCAGCAGCCTCCGGGGAACTAATGAAAAACTGTTTTTT
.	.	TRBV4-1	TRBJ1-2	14	CASSQVQGNYGYTF	TGCGCCAGCAGCCAAGTCCAGGGGAACTATGGCTACACCTTC
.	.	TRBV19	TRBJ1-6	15	CASSISDSDNSPLHF	TGTGCCAGTAGTATTTCCGACTCCGATAATTCACCCCTCCACTTT
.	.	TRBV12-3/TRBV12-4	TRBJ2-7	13	CASSYAPSYEQYF	TGTGCCAGCAGTTACGCGCCATCCTACGAGCAGTACTTC
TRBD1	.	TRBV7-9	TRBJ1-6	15	CASSLPGQTNSPLHF	TGTGCCAGCAGCTTACCGGGACAGACCAATTCACCCCTCCACTTT